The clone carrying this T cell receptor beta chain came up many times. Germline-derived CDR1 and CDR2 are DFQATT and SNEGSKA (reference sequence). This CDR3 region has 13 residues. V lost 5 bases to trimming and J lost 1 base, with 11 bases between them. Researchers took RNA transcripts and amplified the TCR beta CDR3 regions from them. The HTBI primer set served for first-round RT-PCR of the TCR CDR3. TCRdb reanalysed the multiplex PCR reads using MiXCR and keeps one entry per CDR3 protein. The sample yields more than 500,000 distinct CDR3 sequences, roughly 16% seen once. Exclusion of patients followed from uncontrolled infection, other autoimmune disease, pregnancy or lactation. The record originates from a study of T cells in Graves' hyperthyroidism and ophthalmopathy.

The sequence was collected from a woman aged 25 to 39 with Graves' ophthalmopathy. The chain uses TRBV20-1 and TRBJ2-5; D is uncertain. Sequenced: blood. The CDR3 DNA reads TGCAGTGCTGAATCCCGAGTCCAAGAGACCCAGTACTTC. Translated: CSAESRVQETQYF.